What follows are 20 T cell receptor beta chains derived from one specimen sequenced in a study of blood T cell repertoires in COVID-19. Assay: immunoSEQ multiplex PCR; the TCRdb copy retains only in-frame clones and omits some. The sample consists of 330,000 or so clones, about 87% of them appearing once. Sequenced material: PBMCs or T cells enriched from blood (not recorded which). These receptors came from a man aged 25-45 years who had recovered from COVID-19.

The chain couples TRBV28 to TRBJ1-5; 8 bases align to TRBD1. The CDR3 totals 14 residues. Germline V gene lookup returns CDR1 MDHEN and CDR2 SYDVKM. V shed 7 bases and J 3 bases; nucleotides not matched to a gene: 5. This CDR3 reads CASTRQGANQPQHF. CDR3 DNA: TGTGCCAGCACGCGGCAGGGGGCCAATCAGCCCCAGCATTTT. The variable domain in full, with the rest retrieved from reference TRBV28 and TRBJ1-5, is DVKVTQSSRYLVKRTGEKVFLECVQDMDHENMFWYRQDPGLGLRLIYFSYDVKMKEKGDIPEGYSVSREKKERFSLILESASTNQTSMYLCASTRQGANQPQHFGDGTRLSIL.

J is TRBJ2-2 and V is TRBV5-4, with TRBD1 identical over 8 bases. The CDR3 sequence is 16 residues long. Per germline, CDR1 SGHNT and CDR2 YYREEE (reference sequence). The J segment lost 3 bases and the V segment lost 3 bases, leaving 7 bases of the junction unmatched. Written as DNA, the CDR3 is TGTGCCAGCAGCTCCGGACAGGGATGGGACACCGGGGAGCTGTTTTTT. Translation gives CASSSGQGWDTGELFF.

This clone was picked up one time. The chain has TRBV12-3 or TRBV12-4 and TRBJ2-1, with a weak D call TRBD1 (6 bases). CDR3 length equals 13 residues. V was pared by 4 bases and J by 8 bases, with 12 bases between. The CDR3 loop reads CASSSPRGYEQFF. The DNA for the CDR3 is TGTGCCAGCAGTTCTCCCAGGGGCTATGAGCAGTTCTTC.

This chain connects TRBV9 to TRBJ2-3, with D perhaps TRBD2 (7 bases). The ends were cut back, 7 bases at V and 2 bases at J, with 14 bases in the middle. Germline-derived CDR1 and CDR2 are SGDLS and YYNGEE. This CDR3 is 14 amino acids long. CDR3: CASGMGGPTDTQYF. CDR3 in DNA: TGTGCCAGCGGAATGGGGGGGCCCACAGATACGCAGTATTTT. The full variable domain, rest sourced from reference TRBV9 and TRBJ2-3, is DSGVTQTPKHLITATGQRVTLRCSPRSGDLSVYWYQQSLDQGLQFLIQYYNGEERAKGNILERFSAQQFPDLHSELNLSSLELGDSALYFCASGMGGPTDTQYFGPGTRLTVL.

The J gene is TRBJ1-6, the V gene TRBV18; D perhaps matches TRBD1 (5 bases). The germline V gene has CDR1 KGHSH and CDR2 LQKENI. Trimming pared 3 bases from V and 6 bases from J, leaving 9 bases between. The CDR3 length is 14 residues. The CDR3 DNA is TGTGCCAGCTCACCTGACAGAGCTAATTCACCCCTCCACTTT. Protein product: CASSPDRANSPLHF.

The chain uses TRBV2 and TRBJ2-2, with 12 bases lining up with TRBD2. With 6 bases clipped from V and 7 bases from J, the junction kept 6 bases outside the gene matches. CDR3 length: 15 amino acids. The germline CDR1 and CDR2 sequences are SNHLY and FYNNEI. The CDR3 reads CASRGTSGRSGELFF. For the CDR3, the DNA is TGTGCCAGCAGGGGGACTAGCGGGCGTAGCGGGGAGCTGTTTTTT.

The chain carries TRBV4-2 and TRBJ2-5; TRBD1 matches at 11 bases. The CDR3 totals 15 residues. The V gene end was trimmed by 4 bases and the J gene end by 4 bases; junction bases not matched to a gene: 5. Looked up from germline, CDR1 is LGHNA and CDR2 is YNFKEQ. The CDR3 loop reads CASSLGQGAGETQYF. The CDR3 bases are TGTGCCAGCAGCCTTGGACAGGGGGCAGGAGAGACCCAGTACTTC.

This chain connects TRBV7-8 to TRBJ1-6, with TRBD1 identical over 8 bases. Trimming took 5 bases from V and 9 from J; bases not matched to a gene: 9. The CDR3 totals 15 residues. Germline values: CDR1 SGHVS, CDR2 FQNEAQ. CDR3 region: CASSARTGGGSPLHF. The CDR3 bases are TGTGCCAGCAGCGCCCGAACAGGGGGGGGTTCACCCCTCCACTTT.

This clone occurred a few times. The chain couples TRBV30 to TRBJ2-5; 9 nucleotides match TRBD1. The CDR3 is 15 residues long. The V and J ends lost 2 bases and 4 bases, in that order; junction bases with no gene match: 8. The V gene's germline CDR1 is GTSNPN and CDR2 SVGIG (reference sequence). CDR3 nucleotide sequence: TGTGCCTGGAGTTACCGGGACAGGGACTTAGAGACCCAGTACTTC. It is translated as CAWSYRDRDLETQYF. The variable domain in full, with the rest retrieved from reference TRBV30 and TRBJ2-5, is SQTIHQWPATLVQPVGSPLSLECTVEGTSNPNLYWYRQAAGRGLQLLFYSVGIGQISSEVPQNLSASRPQDRQFILSSKKLLLSDSGFYLCAWSYRDRDLETQYFGPGTRLLVL.

A single count supports this clone. This chain connects TRBV6-5 to TRBJ2-7; 7 bases fit TRBD1. This CDR3 contains 13 residues. Germline loops: CDR1 MNHEY, CDR2 SVGAGI. Trimming removed 6 bases from V and 4 bases from J; junction bases left unmatched: 6. The CDR3 loop is CASSSGQPYEQYF. CDR3 sequence (DNA): TGTGCCAGCAGCTCGGGACAGCCTTACGAGCAGTACTTC.

The chain carries TRBV3-1 (or the pseudogene TRBV3-2) and TRBJ1-5; 7 bases align to TRBD1. V lost 4 bases to trimming and J lost 3 bases; unmatched junction nucleotides: 6. There are 15 residues in the CDR3. Germline values: CDR1 LGHDT, CDR2 YNNKEL (reference sequence). The CDR3 spells CASSLSDRINQPQHF. The CDR3 nucleotides are TGTGCCAGCAGCCTATCGGACAGGATCAATCAGCCCCAGCATTTT.

The chain links TRBV11-3 to TRBJ2-1; TRBD1 matches 10 bases. The germline V gene has CDR1 SGHNT and CDR2 YENEEA. The CDR3 runs 15 residues. J gave up 3 bases and V 4 bases, and 3 bases lay outside the gene matches. CDR3 nucleotides: TGTGCCAGCAGCTCTTGGACAGGGGGCTACAATGAGCAGTTCTTC. Protein sequence: CASSSWTGGYNEQFF.

This rearrangement joins TRBV28 to TRBJ2-3; TRBD1 might be the D (5 bases). There are 13 residues in the CDR3. Germline V lookup: CDR1 MDHEN, CDR2 SYDVKM. Trimming pared 2 bases from V and 3 bases from J, leaving 6 bases between. CDR3 in amino acids: CASSLQGTDTQYF. For the CDR3, the DNA is TGTGCCAGCAGTTTACAGGGAACAGATACGCAGTATTTT. The full variable domain, rest sourced from reference TRBV28 and TRBJ2-3, is DVKVTQSSRYLVKRTGEKVFLECVQDMDHENMFWYRQDPGLGLRLIYFSYDVKMKEKGDIPEGYSVSREKKERFSLILESASTNQTSMYLCASSLQGTDTQYFGPGTRLTVL.

The count of this clone is one. This chain connects TRBV23-1 to TRBJ2-1; the D is unclear. TRBV23-1 is marked as an open reading frame, function uncertain. V lost 3 bases to trimming and J lost 5 bases, with 8 bases between them. The CDR3 length is 13 residues. DNA of the CDR3: TGCGCCAGCAGTCACCCTAAAAACAATGAGCAGTTCTTC. Amino acid sequence: CASSHPKNNEQFF.

The genes are TRBV7-9 and TRBJ2-6, with unresolved D. The ends were cut back, 5 bases at V and 0 bases at J, with 14 bases in the middle. Germline assignment: CDR1 SEHNR and CDR2 FQNEAQ (reference sequence). CDR3 length equals 17 residues. CDR3 sequence reads: CASSPMRHSSGANVLTF. The CDR3 nucleotides are TGTGCCAGCAGCCCCATGAGGCATTCCTCTGGGGCCAACGTCCTGACTTTC.

The V and J genes are TRBV4-1 and TRBJ2-1; 12 bases align to TRBD1. With V trimmed by 4 bases and J by 8 bases, 9 bases remained unmatched. CDR1 MGHRA and CDR2 YSYEKL come from the germline V gene. The CDR3 runs to 16 residues. The CDR3 DNA is TGCGCCAGCAGCCCCCGCCCGGGACAGGGGGCCTATGAGCAGTTCTTC. This sequence encodes CASSPRPGQGAYEQFF.

The chain has TRBV15 and TRBJ2-2; 8 bases map to TRBD1. The CDR3 totals 15 residues. The germline V gene has CDR1 LNHNV and CDR2 YYDKDF (reference sequence). V shed 3 bases, J shed 6 bases, and the junction held 6 bases outside the gene matches. CDR3 loop: CATSRGGQGAGELFF. CDR3 coding DNA: TGTGCCACCAGCAGGGGAGGACAGGGAGCCGGGGAGCTGTTTTTT.

This clone showed up just once. The gene calls are TRBV9 and TRBJ2-7, with 8 bases fitting TRBD2. Per germline, CDR1 SGDLS and CDR2 YYNGEE. Unmatched junction bases numbered 9, after V lost 2 bases and J lost 2 bases. CDR3 length equals 16 residues. The CDR3 DNA reads TGTGCCAGCAGCGTCGGACTAGCCAGGTCCCCCTACGAGCAGTACTTC. This gives the protein CASSVGLARSPYEQYF.

CDR3 DNA sequence: TGTGCCAGCATGACAGCTTCCTACAATGAGCAGTTCTTC. It is translated as CASMTASYNEQFF. The rearrangement links TRBV28 to TRBJ2-1; D might be TRBD1 (5 bases). V lost 7 bases to trimming and J lost 1 base, with 8 bases between them. There are 13 residues in the CDR3. CDR1 is MDHEN and CDR2 is SYDVKM in the germline V gene.

V usage is TRBV9 and J usage is TRBJ2-1; 8 bases agree with TRBD2. The CDR3 has 15 amino acids. V dropped 1 base and J dropped 8; count of bases not matched to a gene: 8. The germline gives CDR1 SGDLS, CDR2 YYNGEE. The CDR3 spells CASSVSPGGAHEQFF. DNA for the CDR3: TGTGCCAGCAGCGTAAGCCCGGGAGGGGCCCATGAGCAGTTCTTC.